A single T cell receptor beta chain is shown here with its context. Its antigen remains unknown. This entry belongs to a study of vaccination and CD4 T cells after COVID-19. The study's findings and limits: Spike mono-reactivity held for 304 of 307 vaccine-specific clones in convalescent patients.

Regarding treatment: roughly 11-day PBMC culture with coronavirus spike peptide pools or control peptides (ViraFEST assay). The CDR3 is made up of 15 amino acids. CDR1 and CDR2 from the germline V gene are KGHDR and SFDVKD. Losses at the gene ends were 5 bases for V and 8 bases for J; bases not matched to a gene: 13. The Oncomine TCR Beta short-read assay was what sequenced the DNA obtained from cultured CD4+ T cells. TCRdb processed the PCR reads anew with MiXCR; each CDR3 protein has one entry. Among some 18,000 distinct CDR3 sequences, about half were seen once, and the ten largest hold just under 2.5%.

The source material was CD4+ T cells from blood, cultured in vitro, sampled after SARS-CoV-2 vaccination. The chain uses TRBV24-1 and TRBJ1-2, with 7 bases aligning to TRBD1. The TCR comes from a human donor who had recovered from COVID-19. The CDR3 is CATSGFTDRVAGYTF. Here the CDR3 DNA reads TGTGCCACCAGTGGCTTCACAGACAGGGTGGCGGGCTACACCTTC.